This entry concerns a single TCR beta chain. Antigen: not known. Other DNA sequences within the sample encode an identical CDR3. The data were taken from a study of shared clonotypes between healthy human individuals. Study-wide findings and caveats: Researchers found naive subsets generally carried larger estimated richness than memory subsets. Unshared clonotypes carried lower generation probabilities than those common to all four donors. Clonotypes that were shared across a handful of donors made up approximately 5% of naive CD4 clonotypes.

Replicate PCRs from sorted subsets contained 200 ng DNA, which is around 30,000 T cell genomes. Libraries were prepared by immunoSEQ multiplex PCR; TCRdb keeps only in-frame clonotypes and omits some of them. The sample contains approximately 2,000,000 clones, roughly 93% of which appear only once. Losses at the gene ends were 5 bases for V and 0 bases for J; bases not matched to a gene: 1. This CDR3 has 15 amino acids. Germline CDR1 is LNHNV and CDR2 is YYDKDF (reference sequence). Selected positively for CCR7 and CD45RO-negative, naive CD8 cells excluded terminally differentiated effector memory CD45RA+ cells.

The chain combines TRBV15 with TRBJ1-5; 10 bases are a match to TRBD1. The sample was naive CD8+ T cells from PBMCs. The receptor was derived from a man aged 18 to 29 in good health. Some clones in this sample may be carry-over from other donors' samples. The CDR3 DNA reads as TGTGCCACCAGCGGGGACAGGGGTAGCAATCAGCCCCAGCATTTT. This sequence encodes CATSGDRGSNQPQHF.